This T cell receptor beta chain was obtained from a study of T cells in Graves' hyperthyroidism and ophthalmopathy. Overall study context: Peripheral blood was acquired at first diagnosis, ahead of any therapy whatsoever. Study results and caveats: Ophthalmopathy was model-predicted a median about 7.1 months pre-onset. Appearing also in blood were most of the thyroid clonotypes expanded above 0.001.

This clonotype was found a few times. Its antigen is still unknown. About 10 ml fresh peripheral blood yielded the PBMCs. The germline V gene encodes CDR1 SGHRS and CDR2 YFSETQ. V was pared by 1 base and J by 4 bases, with 5 bases between. The CDR3 totals 13 residues. RNA transcripts provided the source from which TCR beta CDR3 regions were amplified. The HTBI set primed first-round TCR CDR3 RT-PCR. TCRdb re-derived calls from the multiplex PCR reads in MiXCR, one entry per CDR3 protein. Of approximately 420,000 distinct CDR3 sequences listed, 15% are singletons. The chain employs TRBV5-1 and TRBJ2-2, with D uncertain. The material sequenced was blood. This TCR derives from a woman in her 30s with Graves' hyperthyroidism. CDR3 in amino acids: CASSLLVTGELFF. The CDR3 nucleotides read TGCGCCAGCAGCTTGTTGGTCACCGGGGAGCTGTTTTTT.